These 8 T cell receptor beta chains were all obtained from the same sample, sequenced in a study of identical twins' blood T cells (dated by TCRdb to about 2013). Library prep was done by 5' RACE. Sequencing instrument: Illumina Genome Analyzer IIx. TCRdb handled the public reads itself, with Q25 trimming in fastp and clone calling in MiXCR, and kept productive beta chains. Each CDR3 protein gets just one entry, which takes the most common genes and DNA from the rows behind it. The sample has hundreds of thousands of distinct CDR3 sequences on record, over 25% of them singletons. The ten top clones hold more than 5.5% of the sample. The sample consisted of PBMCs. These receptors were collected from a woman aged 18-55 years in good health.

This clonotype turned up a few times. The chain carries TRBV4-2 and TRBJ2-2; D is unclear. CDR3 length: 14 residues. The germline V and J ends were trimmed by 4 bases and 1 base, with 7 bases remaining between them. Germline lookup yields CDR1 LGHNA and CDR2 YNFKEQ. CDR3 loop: CASSLEENTGELFF. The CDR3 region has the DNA TGTGCCAGCAGCCTAGAGGAGAACACCGGGGAGCTGTTTTTT.

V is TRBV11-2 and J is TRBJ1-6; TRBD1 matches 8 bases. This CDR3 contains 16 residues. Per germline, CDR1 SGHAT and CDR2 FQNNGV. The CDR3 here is CACETGDRAYNSPLHF. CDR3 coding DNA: TGTGCGTGTGAGACAGGGGACCGTGCCTATAATTCACCCCTCCACTTT.

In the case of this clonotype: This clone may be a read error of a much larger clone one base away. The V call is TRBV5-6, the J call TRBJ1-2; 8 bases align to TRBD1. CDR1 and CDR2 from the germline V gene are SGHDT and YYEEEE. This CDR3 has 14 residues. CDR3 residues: CASFYPGQAYGHTF. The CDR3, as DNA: TGTGCCAGCTTCTACCCGGGACAGGCCTATGGCCACACCTTC.

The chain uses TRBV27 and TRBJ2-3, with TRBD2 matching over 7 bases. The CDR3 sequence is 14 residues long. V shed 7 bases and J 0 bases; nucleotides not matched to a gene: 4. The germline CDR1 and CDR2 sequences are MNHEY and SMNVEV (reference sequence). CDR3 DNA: TGTGCCAGCACGCGGGACTATAGCACAGATACGCAGTATTTT. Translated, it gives CASTRDYSTDTQYF.

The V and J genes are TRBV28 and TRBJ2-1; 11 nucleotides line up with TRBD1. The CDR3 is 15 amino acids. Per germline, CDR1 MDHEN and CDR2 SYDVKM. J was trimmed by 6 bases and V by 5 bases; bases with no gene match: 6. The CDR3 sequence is CASSPPGQGVNEQFF. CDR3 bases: TGTGCCAGCAGTCCACCGGGACAGGGGGTCAATGAGCAGTTCTTC.

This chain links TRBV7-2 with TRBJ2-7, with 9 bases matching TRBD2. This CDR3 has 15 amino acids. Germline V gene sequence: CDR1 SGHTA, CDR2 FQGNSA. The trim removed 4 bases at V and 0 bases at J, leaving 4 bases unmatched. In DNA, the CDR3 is TGTGCCAGCAGCTCGAGTAGCGGGAGCTCCTACGAGCAGTACTTC. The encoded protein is CASSSSSGSSYEQYF.

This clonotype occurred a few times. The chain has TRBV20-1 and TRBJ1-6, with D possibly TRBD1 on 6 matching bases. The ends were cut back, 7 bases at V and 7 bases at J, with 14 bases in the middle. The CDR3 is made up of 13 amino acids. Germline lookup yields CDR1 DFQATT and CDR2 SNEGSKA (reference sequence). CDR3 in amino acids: CSVRGRENSPLHF. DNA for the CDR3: TGCAGTGTACGGGGGCGTGAGAATTCACCCCTCCACTTT.

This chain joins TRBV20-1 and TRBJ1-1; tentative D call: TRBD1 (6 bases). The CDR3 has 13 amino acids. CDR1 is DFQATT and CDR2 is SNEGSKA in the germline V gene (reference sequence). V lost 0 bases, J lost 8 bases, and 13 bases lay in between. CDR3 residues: CSARDGGRREAFF. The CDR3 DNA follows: TGCAGTGCTAGAGATGGGGGGCGGCGAGAAGCTTTCTTT.